These 23 T cell receptor beta chains were sequenced from one sample in a study of a mutant IDH1 vaccine in newly diagnosed glioma (dated by TCRdb to about 2021). The time point label of this sample denotes: baseline, week 1 (first vaccination visit). Per the publication, the treatment or condition label means: pre-vaccination baseline after standard-of-care therapy. The library relied on the immunoSEQ multiplex PCR assay. TCRdb took this table from immuneACCESS and kept in-frame rearrangements with V and J called. Such tables lack part of the clones; where checked against another copy, unresolved V genes explain under half of the gap, and the rest is unexplained. Present in this sample are 99,000 or so clones, about 90% of which were seen just once. The top ten constitute roughly 0.6% of the sample. The specimen was PBMCs, collected from a glioma patient treated with radiotherapy, temozolomide or both. These receptors were taken from a woman aged 50 to 60 with glioma.

The chain links TRBV2 to TRBJ1-6; 12 nucleotides align to TRBD1. V gave up 5 bases and J gave up 8 bases; unmatched junction bases: 7. Germline V CDR1 and CDR2: SNHLY, FYNNEI. CDR3 length: 16 residues. The CDR3 reads CASSRDRGRNDSPLHF. CDR3 sequence (DNA): TGTGCCAGCAGTCGGGACAGGGGGCGAAATGATTCACCCCTCCACTTT. Together with reference TRBV2 and TRBJ1-6, the CDR3 gives the full variable domain: EPEVTQTPSHQVTQMGQEVILRCVPISNHLYFYWYRQILGQKVEFLVSFYNNEISEKSEIFDDQFSVERPDGSNFTLKIRSTKLEDSAMYFCASSRDRGRNDSPLHFGNGTRLTVT.

The table lists this clone with a few counts. The rearrangement links TRBV10-3 to TRBJ2-1; a possible D gene is TRBD2 (5 bases). From germline, CDR1 is ENHRY and CDR2 SYGVKD. CDR3 length equals 14 residues. V was shortened by 2 bases and J by 4 bases, with 9 bases between the two germline ends. The CDR3 reads CAISERPGYNEQFF. The CDR3 coding sequence is TGTGCCATCAGTGAGCGGCCGGGGTACAATGAGCAGTTCTTC.

The CDR3 sequence: CAWSLGAGVNEQFF. The CDR3 nucleotides are TGTGCCTGGAGTCTGGGGGCAGGGGTGAATGAGCAGTTCTTC. The rearrangement uses TRBV30 and TRBJ2-1; weak D call: TRBD1 (6 bases). The V end was cut by 2 bases, the J end by 7 bases, with 15 bases between. Germline loops: CDR1 GTSNPN, CDR2 SVGIG (reference sequence). The CDR3 covers 14 residues.

This CDR3 is CAWSGSNQPQHF. Here the CDR3 DNA reads TGTGCCTGGAGTGGTAGCAATCAGCCCCAGCATTTT. The chain is built from TRBV30 and TRBJ1-5; unclear D gene. This CDR3 is built from 12 residues. Germline CDR1 reads GTSNPN; CDR2 reads SVGIG (reference sequence). The V end was cut by 1 base, the J end by 0 bases, with 1 base between.

The chain joins TRBV10-2 to TRBJ2-3; 11 nucleotides agree with TRBD2. Trimming cost V 9 bases and J 1 base; bases outside gene matches: 3. The CDR3 contains 14 residues. Germline V gene lookup returns CDR1 WSHSY and CDR2 SAAADI. CDR3 amino acids: CASGLAGRTDTQYF. The CDR3 nucleotides are TGCGCCAGTGGACTAGCGGGTCGCACAGATACGCAGTATTTT.

The chain couples TRBV5-4 to TRBJ2-3, with TRBD1 matching 9 bases. The trim removed 4 bases at V and 4 bases at J, leaving 4 bases unmatched. The CDR3 is made up of 14 amino acids. Germline V gene lookup returns CDR1 SGHNT and CDR2 YYREEE (reference sequence). The chain's CDR3 is CASSRDRAPDTQYF. The CDR3 region has the DNA TGTGCCAGCAGCCGGGACAGGGCTCCAGATACGCAGTATTTT.

This chain joins TRBV6-5 and TRBJ1-1; 10 bases line up with TRBD1. This CDR3 spans 14 amino acids. V lost 4 bases, J lost 4 bases, and 3 bases stayed unmatched. Germline values: CDR1 MNHEY, CDR2 SVGAGI. The DNA of the CDR3 is TGTGCCAGCAGTTGGACAGGGGGTAGCACTGAAGCTTTCTTT. This translates into CASSWTGGSTEAFF.

The rearrangement joins TRBV5-1 to TRBJ2-4; D might be TRBD1 (6 bases). Trimming cost V 2 bases and J 5 bases, with 11 bases left between them. CDR3 length: 14 amino acids. Germline V lookup: CDR1 SGHRS, CDR2 YFSETQ. CDR3 region: CASSLGQSQNIQYF. The CDR3 DNA reads as TGCGCCAGCAGCTTAGGACAGTCCCAAAACATTCAGTACTTC.

The V call is TRBV21-1, the J call TRBJ2-1; the D call of TRBD1 is as the table states it, not checked on the DNA. TRBV21-1 is classified as a pseudogene. CDR3 length: 13 residues. The CDR3 reads CASSKPGPHEQFF. The CDR3 DNA sequence: TGTGCCAGCAGCAAACCAGGGCCCCATGAGCAGTTCTTC.

The genes are TRBV6-5 and TRBJ2-3; D remains ambiguous. The CDR3 is 14 residues long. From germline, CDR1 is MNHEY and CDR2 SVGAGI. Trimming removed 8 bases at V and 0 bases at J, with 12 bases between. The CDR3 is CASGSHASTDTQYF. CDR3 in DNA: TGTGCCAGCGGCTCCCATGCTAGCACAGATACGCAGTATTTT.

This chain joins TRBV28 and TRBJ1-1; possibly TRBD1 for D (5 bases). V lost 3 bases and J lost 5, with 16 bases in between. The germline V gene has CDR1 MDHEN and CDR2 SYDVKM. The CDR3 extends over 15 amino acids. DNA of the CDR3: TGTGCCAGCAGTTTCTGGGACCTTTATACGACTGAAGCTTTCTTT. This codes for CASSFWDLYTTEAFF.

This clone has a handful of counts. The gene calls are TRBV6-5 and TRBJ2-3; the D is unclear. CDR1 and CDR2 from the germline V gene are MNHEY and SVGAGI. V lost 2 bases and J 5 bases, leaving 2 bases between the germline ends. This CDR3 spans 11 amino acids. This chain's CDR3 is CASSYGDTQYF. The CDR3 bases are TGTGCCAGCAGTTACGGAGATACGCAGTATTTT.

This chain joins TRBV27 and TRBJ1-2; D unclear. V shed 2 bases and J shed 4 bases, with 11 bases lying between them. Germline loops: CDR1 MNHEY, CDR2 SMNVEV (reference sequence). The CDR3 runs 14 residues. CDR3 coding DNA: TGTGCCAGCAGTTTAGGCGGTATCCCCTATGGCTACACCTTC. Translating it yields CASSLGGIPYGYTF.

The DNA of the CDR3 is TGCGCCAGCAGCCAAGGCGGGGAGCGGGCTGAGCAGTTCTTC. This encodes CASSQGGERAEQFF. The chain carries TRBV4-1 and TRBJ2-1; tentative D call: TRBD2 (6 bases). This CDR3 is 14 amino acids long. CDR1 is MGHRA and CDR2 is YSYEKL in the germline V gene. The V gene lost 1 base and the J gene lost 9 bases, with 13 bases spanning the gap.

This clone has just one count. The chain links TRBV19 to TRBJ1-5; D is possibly TRBD1 (5 bases). The length of the CDR3 is 13 residues. Germline V gives CDR1 LNHDA, CDR2 SQIVND (reference sequence). V dropped 11 bases and J dropped 7 bases, with 18 bases sitting between them. The CDR3 DNA follows: TGTGCCGCCAACAGAGGGGCTAAGCAGCCCCAGCATTTT. Translated, it gives CAANRGAKQPQHF.

The V call is TRBV9, the J call TRBJ2-1; tentative D call: TRBD2 (5 bases). V was shortened by 4 bases and J by 0 bases, with 17 bases between the two germline ends. The CDR3 length is 17 residues. The germline V gene has CDR1 SGDLS and CDR2 YYNGEE. The CDR3 DNA sequence: TGTGCCAGCAGCCCGATACTAGGACGGAGCTCCTACAATGAGCAGTTCTTC. Protein product: CASSPILGRSSYNEQFF.

The chain is built from TRBV27 and TRBJ2-4; the match to TRBD2 covers 10 bases. V dropped 8 bases and J dropped 3; count of bases not matched to a gene: 7. From germline, CDR1 is MNHEY and CDR2 SMNVEV (reference sequence). The CDR3 loop spans 15 amino acids. Here the CDR3 reads CASSGLAVGKNIQYF. CDR3 DNA: TGTGCCAGCTCCGGACTAGCGGTTGGCAAAAACATTCAGTACTTC.

This clone was seen a single time. J is TRBJ2-5 and V is TRBV7-2, with 8 bases that match TRBD1. The J call may be mistaken, given a closer DNA end match to TRBJ2-7. The CDR3 has 16 residues. Per the germline V gene, CDR1 is SGHTA and CDR2 is FQGNSA. CDR3 nucleotides: TGTGCCAGCAGCTTAGAATTTCGCCAGGGGGCATCCGAGCAGTACTTC. The encoded protein is CASSLEFRQGASEQYF.

V and J are TRBV10-3 and TRBJ2-3; TRBD1 aligns across 9 bases. The CDR3 covers 15 residues. Germline V gene sequence: CDR1 ENHRY, CDR2 SYGVKD. J was trimmed by 8 bases and V by 5 bases; bases with no gene match: 11. CDR3 loop: CAISTSGTGTSTQYF. DNA for the CDR3: TGTGCCATCAGTACATCCGGGACAGGGACGAGTACGCAGTATTTT.

V gene TRBV4-1 combines with J gene TRBJ2-1, with D possibly being TRBD2 (6 bases). Looked up from germline, CDR1 is MGHRA and CDR2 is YSYEKL. The V gene lost 1 base and the J gene lost 3 bases, with 7 bases spanning the gap. The CDR3 is 14 amino acids. The CDR3 DNA reads as TGCGCCAGCAGCCAAGCCGGGAGCTACAATGAGCAGTTCTTC. It codes for CASSQAGSYNEQFF.

The chain couples TRBV27 to TRBJ2-5; perhaps TRBD1 as D (5 bases). Deletions cut 2 bases from V and 5 bases from J, with 15 bases between. The germline gives CDR1 MNHEY, CDR2 SMNVEV (reference sequence). The CDR3 runs to 15 residues. Written as DNA, the CDR3 is TGTGCCAGCAGTTTAAATTTCAGGGTCCTGGAGACCCAGTACTTC. Its protein product is CASSLNFRVLETQYF.

V usage is TRBV5-5 and J usage is TRBJ1-2; TRBD1 agrees at 11 bases. V was pared by 4 bases and J by 5 bases, with 7 bases of the junction left unmatched. This CDR3 is built from 15 residues. Germline assignment: CDR1 SGHKS and CDR2 YYEKEE (reference sequence). The CDR3 DNA follows: TGTGCCAGCAGCGGAGGGACAGGGGGAGAATATGGCTACACCTTC. Translating it yields CASSGGTGGEYGYTF. The full variable domain, completed using reference TRBV5-5 and TRBJ1-2, is DAGVTQSPTHLIKTRGQQVTLRCSPISGHKSVSWYQQVLGQGPQFIFQYYEKEERGRGNFPDRFSARQFPNYSSELNVNALLLGDSALYLCASSGGTGGEYGYTFGSGTRLTVV.

The chain has TRBV9 and TRBJ2-7; the match to TRBD2 covers 7 bases. In germline, CDR1 is SGDLS, CDR2 YYNGEE. This CDR3 region has 16 residues. V gave up 4 bases and J gave up 3 bases; unmatched junction bases: 13. CDR3 DNA: TGTGCCAGCAGCCCCCGGGCGGCTAGCGGCAACTACGAGCAGTACTTC. Translating gives CASSPRAASGNYEQYF.